Listed below are T cell receptor beta chains from one sample, sequenced in a study of blood T cell repertoires in COVID-19. The repertoire was sequenced with immunoSEQ multiplex PCR; TCRdb's copy has only in-frame clones and lacks some. The sample carries about 310,000 clones, approximately 88% recorded once. Sample: PBMCs or T cells enriched from blood (not recorded which). These receptor sequences come from a woman under 30 who had recovered from COVID-19. Each CDR3 is given with its conserved first and last residue. D genes are given only for firm matches.

CASSDPGTGDEQYF,TRBD1,TRBV2,TRBJ2-7,14
CASSPGSFGVEDGYTF,.,TRBV18,TRBJ1-2,16
CASSISSRLLNTEAFF,.,TRBV19,TRBJ1-1,16
CASSPILEDPSSGTF,.,TRBV7-9,TRBJ1-2,15
CASATPDNEKLFF,.,TRBV4-2,TRBJ1-4,13
CASSSAGRNTIYF,.,TRBV7-9,TRBJ1-3,13
CASSVGSGQDFQETQYF,.,TRBV9,TRBJ2-5,17
CASSDPNSYGYTF,.,TRBV7-3,TRBJ1-2,13
CASSLASGGGINGYTF,.,TRBV5-6,TRBJ1-2,16
CASSLQGARAYEQYF,TRBD1,TRBV11-2,TRBJ2-7,15
CASRLGQNTDTQYF,TRBD1,TRBV5-1,TRBJ2-3,14
CASSRYPGQGVGEAFF,TRBD1,TRBV4-1,TRBJ1-1,16
CATSRPSGRKYEQYF,TRBD2,TRBV15,TRBJ2-7,15
CASSLALRSTGGLTDTQYF,TRBD1,TRBV7-9,TRBJ2-3,19
CASSDFRGEQYF,.,TRBV28,TRBJ2-7,12
CASSLDRKTYGYTF,.,TRBV5-1,TRBJ1-2,14
CASLKTRQETQYF,.,TRBV12-3/TRBV12-4,TRBJ2-5,13